Listed here are 16 T cell receptor beta chains from one sample, sequenced in a study of T cells in Graves' hyperthyroidism and ophthalmopathy. Using RNA transcripts as the source, TCR beta CDR3 regions were amplified. HTBI primers drove first-round RT-PCR of the TCR CDR3. From the multiplex PCR reads, TCRdb called clonotypes with MiXCR, one entry per CDR3 protein. The data show roughly 600,000 distinct CDR3 sequences, with more than 12% seen just once and roughly an eighth held by the top ten. Sequenced material: blood. The receptors originated from a woman aged 45 to 65 with Graves' ophthalmopathy.

This sequence joins TRBV28 and TRBJ2-1; 11 positions agree with TRBD2. Unmatched junction bases numbered 7, after V lost 6 bases and J lost 15 bases. Germline loops: CDR1 MDHEN, CDR2 SYDVKM. This CDR3 spans 12 amino acids. The DNA of the CDR3 is TGTGCCAGCAGACTTTTAGCGGGAGGGCTGTTCTTC. Translated, it gives CASRLLAGGLFF.

V and J are TRBV10-3 and TRBJ2-7; the match to TRBD1 covers 12 bases. J lost 3 bases, V lost 8 bases, and 2 bases had no gene match. The CDR3 covers 13 residues. Looked up from germline, CDR1 is ENHRY and CDR2 is SYGVKD. CDR3: CAIGDRGHYEQYF. CDR3 nucleotide sequence: TGTGCCATCGGGGACAGGGGGCACTACGAGCAGTACTTC.

The gene calls are TRBV19 and TRBJ2-1, with a possible D match to TRBD2 (6 bases). From germline, CDR1 is LNHDA and CDR2 SQIVND (reference sequence). The CDR3 consists of 17 residues. Trimming left V 3 bases short and J 4 bases short, with 19 bases between. The CDR3 reads CASSISSGYQAYNEQFF. The CDR3 nucleotides are TGTGCCAGTAGTATTTCCAGCGGGTACCAGGCTTACAATGAGCAGTTCTTC.

This clonotype was seen repeatedly, ten times or more. The chain has TRBV6-2 or TRBV6-3 and TRBJ2-1; D might be TRBD2 (6 bases). Between the trimmed V and J ends, which lost 0 bases and 7 bases, there was a span of 13 bases. This CDR3 is 15 amino acids long. Per the germline V gene, CDR1 is MNHEY and CDR2 is SVGEGT. DNA of the CDR3: TGTGCCAGCAGTTACTCCCCGGGAGTGGGAAATGAGCAGTTCTTC. This codes for CASSYSPGVGNEQFF.

This clonotype came up a few times. This sequence joins TRBV6-1 and TRBJ1-4, with a tentative D call TRBD1 (5 bases). V lost 4 bases, J lost 5 bases, and 20 bases lay in between. CDR1 and CDR2 from the germline V gene are MNHNS and SASEGT. The CDR3 has 17 residues. CDR3 in DNA: TGTGCCAGCAGTGCCACGCCGGTGGGGCAGCCGAATGAAAAACTGTTTTTT. Its protein is CASSATPVGQPNEKLFF.

This clonotype was seen many times. The chain recombines TRBV3-1 with TRBJ2-5; possible D gene TRBD1, 6 bases. The V gene's germline CDR1 is LGHDT and CDR2 YNNKEL (reference sequence). Trimming shortened V by 0 bases and J by 4 bases, and 9 bases separated the two germline ends. This CDR3 contains 14 residues. The CDR3 loop reads CASSQDGGPETQYF. The CDR3, as DNA: TGTGCCAGCAGCCAAGATGGGGGCCCAGAGACCCAGTACTTC.

To note about this clonotype: Given a much more abundant clone one base away, this may be a read error. The gene calls are TRBV7-9 and TRBJ2-5; D remains unclear. CDR3 size: 12 residues. The germline gives CDR1 SEHNR, CDR2 FQNEAQ (reference sequence). With 1 base removed from V and 5 bases from J, the gap between germline ends came to 5 bases. For the CDR3, the DNA is TGTGCCAGCAGCTTAGATGTGGAGACCCAGTACTTC. Encoded protein: CASSLDVETQYF.

This clonotype has only a few counts. The chain joins TRBV2 to TRBJ2-2; D remains ambiguous. The CDR3 covers 12 residues. CDR1 is SNHLY, CDR2 FYNNEI, per germline. Deletions cut 2 bases from V and 4 bases from J, with 2 bases between. CDR3 loop: CASSERTGELFF. The CDR3, as DNA: TGTGCCAGCAGTGAACGCACCGGGGAGCTGTTTTTT. Full variable domain (remainder filled in from reference TRBV2 and TRBJ2-2): EPEVTQTPSHQVTQMGQEVILRCVPISNHLYFYWYRQILGQKVEFLVSFYNNEISEKSEIFDDQFSVERPDGSNFTLKIRSTKLEDSAMYFCASSERTGELFFGEGSRLTVL.

This clonotype was found many times. The chain joins TRBV27 to TRBJ1-5; D remains ambiguous. The V gene's germline CDR1 is MNHEY and CDR2 SMNVEV (reference sequence). The CDR3 runs to 13 residues. The V end was cut by 3 bases, the J end by 5 bases, with 8 bases between. CDR3 sequence reads: CASSFRTDQPQHF. The DNA for the CDR3 is TGTGCCAGCAGTTTCCGAACTGATCAGCCCCAGCATTTT.

This sequence joins TRBV27 and TRBJ1-3; 7 bases match TRBD1. Germline-derived CDR1 and CDR2 are MNHEY and SMNVEV (reference sequence). The CDR3 consists of 16 residues. With V trimmed by 4 bases and J by 2 bases, 8 bases remained unmatched. CDR3 nucleotides: TGTGCCAGCAGTTCCGCCGACAGGGTAGCTGGAAACACCATATATTTT. It is translated as CASSSADRVAGNTIYF.

A few counts support this clonotype. The chain has TRBV30 and TRBJ2-1; D might be TRBD2 (5 bases). The CDR3 spans 15 residues. Germline CDR1 is GTSNPN and CDR2 is SVGIG (reference sequence). V was trimmed by 4 bases and J by 0 bases, leaving 13 bases between them. The CDR3 DNA is TGTGCCTGGACCGTAAGCGGCATCTCCTACAATGAGCAGTTCTTC. Its protein is CAWTVSGISYNEQFF.

This clonotype was detected many times. The chain is built from TRBV6-2 or TRBV6-3 and TRBJ2-7; TRBD1 might be the D (5 bases). The CDR3 length is 15 residues. The germline V gene encodes CDR1 MNHEY and CDR2 SVGEGT. V lost 0 bases and J 0 bases, leaving 9 bases between the germline ends. CDR3 sequence: CASSYSTARSYEQYF. In nucleotides, the CDR3 is TGTGCCAGCAGTTACTCGACAGCCCGCTCCTACGAGCAGTACTTC.

There are a few counts of this clonotype. CDR3 protein: CASRPMVDGNQPQHF. The CDR3 nucleotides read TGTGCCAGCAGACCCATGGTTGATGGCAATCAGCCCCAGCATTTT. This rearrangement joins TRBV6-1 to TRBJ1-5, with no clear D. The CDR3 covers 15 residues. V was cut by 6 bases and J by 2 bases, with 14 bases left in between. CDR1 is MNHNS and CDR2 is SASEGT in the germline V gene.

V is TRBV5-1 and J is TRBJ2-1, with a tentative D call TRBD2 (5 bases). The V and J ends lost 0 bases and 7 bases respectively, with 11 bases between them. The CDR3 has 14 amino acids. Germline V gene data show CDR1 as SGHRS and CDR2 as YFSETQ. CDR3 residues: CASSLVPRGNEQFF. CDR3 in DNA: TGCGCCAGCAGCTTGGTCCCGAGAGGGAATGAGCAGTTCTTC.

In its sample, this clonotype was seen once. The chain links TRBV9 to TRBJ2-4; no clear D. Germline CDR1 and CDR2: SGDLS and YYNGEE. CDR3 length: 15 residues. Trimming took off 2 bases at V and 8 bases at J, with 17 bases between the two ends. The CDR3 region is CASSVSGGDFDIQYF. The CDR3 nucleotides are TGTGCCAGCAGCGTTTCTGGTGGGGATTTCGACATTCAGTACTTC.

This clonotype was found a few times. J is TRBJ1-1 and V is TRBV7-9, with D perhaps TRBD1 (6 bases). Germline CDR1 is SEHNR and CDR2 is FQNEAQ (reference sequence). V lost 3 bases and J 1 base, leaving 12 bases between the germline ends. This CDR3 region has 15 residues. In DNA form, the CDR3 reads TGTGCCAGCAGCTTCATCCGAGGGGGGAACACTGAAGCTTTCTTT. Translating gives CASSFIRGGNTEAFF.